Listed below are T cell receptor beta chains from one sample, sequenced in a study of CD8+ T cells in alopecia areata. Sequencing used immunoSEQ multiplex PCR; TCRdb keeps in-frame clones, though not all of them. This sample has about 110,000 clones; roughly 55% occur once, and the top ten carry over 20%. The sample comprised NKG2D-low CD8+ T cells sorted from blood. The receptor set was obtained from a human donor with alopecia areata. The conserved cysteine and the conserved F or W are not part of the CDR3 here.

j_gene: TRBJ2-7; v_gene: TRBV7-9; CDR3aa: ASSLPMESYEQY
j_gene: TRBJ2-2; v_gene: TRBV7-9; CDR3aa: ASCPPEPTGELF
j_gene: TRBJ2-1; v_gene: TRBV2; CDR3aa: ASSIQGANNEQF
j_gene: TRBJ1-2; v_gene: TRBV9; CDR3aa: ASSGTGVSHGNYGYT
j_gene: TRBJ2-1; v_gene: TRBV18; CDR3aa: ASSPPAASDNEQF
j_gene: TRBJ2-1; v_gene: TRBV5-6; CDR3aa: ASSFRDNKQF
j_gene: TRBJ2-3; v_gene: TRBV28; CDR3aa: ASSPRGEREHTDTQY
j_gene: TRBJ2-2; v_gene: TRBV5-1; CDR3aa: ASSLGAGELF
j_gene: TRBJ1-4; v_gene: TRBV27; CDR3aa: VTRRGEKLF
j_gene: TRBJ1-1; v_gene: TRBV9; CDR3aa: ASSVEGVGGGTEAF
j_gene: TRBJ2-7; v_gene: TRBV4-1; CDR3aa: ASSQEWARDEQY
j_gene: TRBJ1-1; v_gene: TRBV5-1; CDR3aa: ASSLVGTGGLNTEAF
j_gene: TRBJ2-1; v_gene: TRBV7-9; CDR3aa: ASSLAREEQF
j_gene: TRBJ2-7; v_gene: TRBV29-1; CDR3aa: SVEVNDYEQY
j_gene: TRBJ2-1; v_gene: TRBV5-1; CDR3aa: ASSPTSGAYNEQF
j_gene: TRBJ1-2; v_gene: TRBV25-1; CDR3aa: ASSSSDIDGYT
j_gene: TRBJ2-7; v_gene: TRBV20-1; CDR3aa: SAGDSYEQY
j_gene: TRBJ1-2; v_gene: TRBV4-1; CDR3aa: ASSQGRDLYGYT